The rows below give T cell receptor beta chains drawn from one sample of a study of shared clonotypes between healthy human individuals. This table comes from immunoSEQ multiplex PCR, and its TCRdb copy is limited to in-frame clones, with some not included. The sample contains more than 2,000,000 clones, more than 80% of which appear only once. The sample comprised naive CD4+ T cells sorted from blood. The origin of the receptors is a man younger than 35 in good health. CDR3s include the opening cysteine and the closing phenylalanine or tryptophan. Fields, in order: J gene, V gene, D gene, clone size, CDR3 DNA, CDR3 protein. A D gene is named only where the DNA matches it firmly. Clone size is given for some rows only: seen once, a few or many times, or a class if the clone is expanded.

J gene: TRBJ2-1; V gene: TRBV6-8; D gene: .; clone size: .; CDR3 DNA: TGTGCCAGCACGTTGGAGGCCTTGGGCAATGAGCAGTTCTTC; CDR3 protein: CASTLEALGNEQFF
J gene: TRBJ2-7; V gene: TRBV7-2; D gene: .; clone size: .; CDR3 DNA: TGTGCCAGCAGCTTAAATGACGAGCAGTACTTC; CDR3 protein: CASSLNDEQYF
J gene: TRBJ1-6; V gene: TRBV6-1; D gene: TRBD1; clone size: .; CDR3 DNA: TGTGCCAGCAGTGGACAGGGTTCCTATAATTCACCCCTCCACTTT; CDR3 protein: CASSGQGSYNSPLHF
J gene: TRBJ2-7; V gene: TRBV25-1; D gene: .; clone size: .; CDR3 DNA: TGTGCCAGCAGTGAGGGGGGGCGGGAGCAGTACTTC; CDR3 protein: CASSEGGREQYF
J gene: TRBJ2-5; V gene: TRBV11-3; D gene: .; clone size: .; CDR3 DNA: TGTGCCAGCAGCTTAACCCAGAACCAAGAGACCCAGTACTTC; CDR3 protein: CASSLTQNQETQYF
J gene: TRBJ1-1; V gene: TRBV5-4; D gene: .; clone size: .; CDR3 DNA: TGTGCCAGCAACAAACCTCCGGGGACTGGGACTGAAGCTTTCTTT; CDR3 protein: CASNKPPGTGTEAFF
J gene: TRBJ1-6; V gene: TRBV9; D gene: .; clone size: .; CDR3 DNA: TGTGCCAGCAGCGCGGGACCGGGCAATTCACCCCTCCACTTT; CDR3 protein: CASSAGPGNSPLHF
J gene: TRBJ1-5; V gene: TRBV29-1; D gene: .; clone size: few; CDR3 DNA: TGCAGCGCCCTGCCCGTAGTCCAGCATTTT; CDR3 protein: CSALPVVQHF
J gene: TRBJ1-5; V gene: TRBV23-1; D gene: TRBD1; clone size: .; CDR3 DNA: TGCGCCAGCAGTCGGGGGGACAGGGGGCGATCTAGCAATCAGCCCCAGCATTTT; CDR3 protein: CASSRGDRGRSSNQPQHF
J gene: TRBJ2-7; V gene: TRBV30; D gene: .; clone size: .; CDR3 DNA: TGTGCCTGGAGTCAAACCCCCAAGAGTTACGAGCAGTACTTC; CDR3 protein: CAWSQTPKSYEQYF
J gene: TRBJ2-1; V gene: TRBV30; D gene: TRBD2; clone size: .; CDR3 DNA: TGTGCCTGGAGCACTAGCGGGAGGGTCAATGAGCAGTTCTTC; CDR3 protein: CAWSTSGRVNEQFF
J gene: TRBJ1-1; V gene: TRBV27; D gene: .; clone size: .; CDR3 DNA: TGTGCCAGCAGTCTCTCCATGAACACTGAAGCTTTCTTT; CDR3 protein: CASSLSMNTEAFF
J gene: TRBJ1-4; V gene: TRBV5-1; D gene: .; clone size: .; CDR3 DNA: TGCGCCAGCAGCTTGGCGGGGATAGTGAACGAAAAACTGTTTTTT; CDR3 protein: CASSLAGIVNEKLFF
J gene: TRBJ2-3; V gene: TRBV6-5; D gene: .; clone size: .; CDR3 DNA: TGTGCCAGCACCGCGACAGGTGATACGCAGTATTTT; CDR3 protein: CASTATGDTQYF
J gene: TRBJ2-3; V gene: TRBV5-4; D gene: .; clone size: .; CDR3 DNA: TGTGCCAGCAGCTTGGGGCGCGGTGGGGGCACAGATACGCAGTATTTT; CDR3 protein: CASSLGRGGGTDTQYF
J gene: TRBJ1-2; V gene: TRBV4-3; D gene: .; clone size: .; CDR3 DNA: TGCGCCAGCAGCCAAGTGGACGGGGCTGGCTACACCTTC; CDR3 protein: CASSQVDGAGYTF
J gene: TRBJ1-4; V gene: TRBV30; D gene: .; clone size: .; CDR3 DNA: TGTGCCTGGACCAGGGACTTTAATGAAAAACTGTTTTTT; CDR3 protein: CAWTRDFNEKLFF
J gene: TRBJ1-4; V gene: TRBV19; D gene: .; clone size: .; CDR3 DNA: TGTGCCAGTAGTATAGATCGAGACAGACGTAATGAAAAACTGTTTTTT; CDR3 protein: CASSIDRDRRNEKLFF
J gene: TRBJ1-1; V gene: TRBV21-1; D gene: .; clone size: .; CDR3 DNA: TGTGCCAGCAGCAAAGAGGGAGGAGGGGGTGTTGAAGCTTTCTTT; CDR3 protein: CASSKEGGGGVEAFF
J gene: TRBJ1-1; V gene: TRBV6-5; D gene: TRBD1; clone size: .; CDR3 DNA: TGTGCCAGCAGTTACGGTGCAGGGGGTACTGAAGCTTTCTTT; CDR3 protein: CASSYGAGGTEAFF
J gene: TRBJ2-4; V gene: TRBV19; D gene: TRBD2; clone size: .; CDR3 DNA: TGTGCCAGTAGACCAAGGACAGCAGGAGCGGGGGGCATTCAGTACTTC; CDR3 protein: CASRPRTAGAGGIQYF
J gene: TRBJ2-2; V gene: TRBV18; D gene: .; clone size: .; CDR3 DNA: TGTGCCAGCTCACCACGGGGGGCGAACACCGGGGAGCTGTTTTTT; CDR3 protein: CASSPRGANTGELFF
J gene: TRBJ1-1; V gene: TRBV7-9; D gene: TRBD1; clone size: .; CDR3 DNA: TGTGCCAGCAGGGCGCGACAGGGAGCTGAAGCTTTCTTT; CDR3 protein: CASRARQGAEAFF
J gene: TRBJ2-7; V gene: TRBV6-1; D gene: .; clone size: .; CDR3 DNA: TGTGCCAGCAGTGCAAGGTCCGAGCAGTACTTC; CDR3 protein: CASSARSEQYF